The TCR beta chain described here comes from a study of blood T cells in healthy people across ages. A second roughly 6 to 12 cycle PCR used barcoded and J-beta primers. TCRdb reprocessed the 5' RACE reads via MiXCR and lists one record per CDR3 protein. Of roughly 1,700,000 distinct CDR3 sequences in the sample, 28% were seen once. The CDR3 is 20 amino acids. The source is a young woman in good health. The sample consisted of blood. V and J are TRBV21-1 and TRBJ2-7; TRBD2 is the table's D call and was not checked against the DNA. TRBV21-1 is a pseudogene segment. The CDR3 loop reads CASSKEQGLAGNRGVYEQYF. The CDR3, as DNA: TGTGCCAGCAGCAAAGAACAGGGACTAGCGGGCAACCGAGGGGTCTACGAGCAGTACTTC.